The sequence of this T cell receptor (beta chain) was determined in a study of control samples from healthy donors and cancer patients. Produced via immunoSEQ multiplex PCR; TCRdb's table is partial and in-frame only. The data show tens of thousands of clones, 75% to 95% seen once. Per germline, CDR1 SGHDN and CDR2 FVKESK. Trimming left V 3 bases short and J 3 bases short, with 9 bases between. This CDR3 contains 14 residues. This clonotype originated in a man aged 25-45 years with colorectal cancer. The chain employs TRBV14 and TRBJ1-3; no definite D call. Sequencing was performed on PBMCs. The CDR3 spells CASSQTSLGNTIYF. The CDR3 DNA reads as TGTGCCAGCAGCCAGACAAGCCTTGGAAACACCATATATTTT.